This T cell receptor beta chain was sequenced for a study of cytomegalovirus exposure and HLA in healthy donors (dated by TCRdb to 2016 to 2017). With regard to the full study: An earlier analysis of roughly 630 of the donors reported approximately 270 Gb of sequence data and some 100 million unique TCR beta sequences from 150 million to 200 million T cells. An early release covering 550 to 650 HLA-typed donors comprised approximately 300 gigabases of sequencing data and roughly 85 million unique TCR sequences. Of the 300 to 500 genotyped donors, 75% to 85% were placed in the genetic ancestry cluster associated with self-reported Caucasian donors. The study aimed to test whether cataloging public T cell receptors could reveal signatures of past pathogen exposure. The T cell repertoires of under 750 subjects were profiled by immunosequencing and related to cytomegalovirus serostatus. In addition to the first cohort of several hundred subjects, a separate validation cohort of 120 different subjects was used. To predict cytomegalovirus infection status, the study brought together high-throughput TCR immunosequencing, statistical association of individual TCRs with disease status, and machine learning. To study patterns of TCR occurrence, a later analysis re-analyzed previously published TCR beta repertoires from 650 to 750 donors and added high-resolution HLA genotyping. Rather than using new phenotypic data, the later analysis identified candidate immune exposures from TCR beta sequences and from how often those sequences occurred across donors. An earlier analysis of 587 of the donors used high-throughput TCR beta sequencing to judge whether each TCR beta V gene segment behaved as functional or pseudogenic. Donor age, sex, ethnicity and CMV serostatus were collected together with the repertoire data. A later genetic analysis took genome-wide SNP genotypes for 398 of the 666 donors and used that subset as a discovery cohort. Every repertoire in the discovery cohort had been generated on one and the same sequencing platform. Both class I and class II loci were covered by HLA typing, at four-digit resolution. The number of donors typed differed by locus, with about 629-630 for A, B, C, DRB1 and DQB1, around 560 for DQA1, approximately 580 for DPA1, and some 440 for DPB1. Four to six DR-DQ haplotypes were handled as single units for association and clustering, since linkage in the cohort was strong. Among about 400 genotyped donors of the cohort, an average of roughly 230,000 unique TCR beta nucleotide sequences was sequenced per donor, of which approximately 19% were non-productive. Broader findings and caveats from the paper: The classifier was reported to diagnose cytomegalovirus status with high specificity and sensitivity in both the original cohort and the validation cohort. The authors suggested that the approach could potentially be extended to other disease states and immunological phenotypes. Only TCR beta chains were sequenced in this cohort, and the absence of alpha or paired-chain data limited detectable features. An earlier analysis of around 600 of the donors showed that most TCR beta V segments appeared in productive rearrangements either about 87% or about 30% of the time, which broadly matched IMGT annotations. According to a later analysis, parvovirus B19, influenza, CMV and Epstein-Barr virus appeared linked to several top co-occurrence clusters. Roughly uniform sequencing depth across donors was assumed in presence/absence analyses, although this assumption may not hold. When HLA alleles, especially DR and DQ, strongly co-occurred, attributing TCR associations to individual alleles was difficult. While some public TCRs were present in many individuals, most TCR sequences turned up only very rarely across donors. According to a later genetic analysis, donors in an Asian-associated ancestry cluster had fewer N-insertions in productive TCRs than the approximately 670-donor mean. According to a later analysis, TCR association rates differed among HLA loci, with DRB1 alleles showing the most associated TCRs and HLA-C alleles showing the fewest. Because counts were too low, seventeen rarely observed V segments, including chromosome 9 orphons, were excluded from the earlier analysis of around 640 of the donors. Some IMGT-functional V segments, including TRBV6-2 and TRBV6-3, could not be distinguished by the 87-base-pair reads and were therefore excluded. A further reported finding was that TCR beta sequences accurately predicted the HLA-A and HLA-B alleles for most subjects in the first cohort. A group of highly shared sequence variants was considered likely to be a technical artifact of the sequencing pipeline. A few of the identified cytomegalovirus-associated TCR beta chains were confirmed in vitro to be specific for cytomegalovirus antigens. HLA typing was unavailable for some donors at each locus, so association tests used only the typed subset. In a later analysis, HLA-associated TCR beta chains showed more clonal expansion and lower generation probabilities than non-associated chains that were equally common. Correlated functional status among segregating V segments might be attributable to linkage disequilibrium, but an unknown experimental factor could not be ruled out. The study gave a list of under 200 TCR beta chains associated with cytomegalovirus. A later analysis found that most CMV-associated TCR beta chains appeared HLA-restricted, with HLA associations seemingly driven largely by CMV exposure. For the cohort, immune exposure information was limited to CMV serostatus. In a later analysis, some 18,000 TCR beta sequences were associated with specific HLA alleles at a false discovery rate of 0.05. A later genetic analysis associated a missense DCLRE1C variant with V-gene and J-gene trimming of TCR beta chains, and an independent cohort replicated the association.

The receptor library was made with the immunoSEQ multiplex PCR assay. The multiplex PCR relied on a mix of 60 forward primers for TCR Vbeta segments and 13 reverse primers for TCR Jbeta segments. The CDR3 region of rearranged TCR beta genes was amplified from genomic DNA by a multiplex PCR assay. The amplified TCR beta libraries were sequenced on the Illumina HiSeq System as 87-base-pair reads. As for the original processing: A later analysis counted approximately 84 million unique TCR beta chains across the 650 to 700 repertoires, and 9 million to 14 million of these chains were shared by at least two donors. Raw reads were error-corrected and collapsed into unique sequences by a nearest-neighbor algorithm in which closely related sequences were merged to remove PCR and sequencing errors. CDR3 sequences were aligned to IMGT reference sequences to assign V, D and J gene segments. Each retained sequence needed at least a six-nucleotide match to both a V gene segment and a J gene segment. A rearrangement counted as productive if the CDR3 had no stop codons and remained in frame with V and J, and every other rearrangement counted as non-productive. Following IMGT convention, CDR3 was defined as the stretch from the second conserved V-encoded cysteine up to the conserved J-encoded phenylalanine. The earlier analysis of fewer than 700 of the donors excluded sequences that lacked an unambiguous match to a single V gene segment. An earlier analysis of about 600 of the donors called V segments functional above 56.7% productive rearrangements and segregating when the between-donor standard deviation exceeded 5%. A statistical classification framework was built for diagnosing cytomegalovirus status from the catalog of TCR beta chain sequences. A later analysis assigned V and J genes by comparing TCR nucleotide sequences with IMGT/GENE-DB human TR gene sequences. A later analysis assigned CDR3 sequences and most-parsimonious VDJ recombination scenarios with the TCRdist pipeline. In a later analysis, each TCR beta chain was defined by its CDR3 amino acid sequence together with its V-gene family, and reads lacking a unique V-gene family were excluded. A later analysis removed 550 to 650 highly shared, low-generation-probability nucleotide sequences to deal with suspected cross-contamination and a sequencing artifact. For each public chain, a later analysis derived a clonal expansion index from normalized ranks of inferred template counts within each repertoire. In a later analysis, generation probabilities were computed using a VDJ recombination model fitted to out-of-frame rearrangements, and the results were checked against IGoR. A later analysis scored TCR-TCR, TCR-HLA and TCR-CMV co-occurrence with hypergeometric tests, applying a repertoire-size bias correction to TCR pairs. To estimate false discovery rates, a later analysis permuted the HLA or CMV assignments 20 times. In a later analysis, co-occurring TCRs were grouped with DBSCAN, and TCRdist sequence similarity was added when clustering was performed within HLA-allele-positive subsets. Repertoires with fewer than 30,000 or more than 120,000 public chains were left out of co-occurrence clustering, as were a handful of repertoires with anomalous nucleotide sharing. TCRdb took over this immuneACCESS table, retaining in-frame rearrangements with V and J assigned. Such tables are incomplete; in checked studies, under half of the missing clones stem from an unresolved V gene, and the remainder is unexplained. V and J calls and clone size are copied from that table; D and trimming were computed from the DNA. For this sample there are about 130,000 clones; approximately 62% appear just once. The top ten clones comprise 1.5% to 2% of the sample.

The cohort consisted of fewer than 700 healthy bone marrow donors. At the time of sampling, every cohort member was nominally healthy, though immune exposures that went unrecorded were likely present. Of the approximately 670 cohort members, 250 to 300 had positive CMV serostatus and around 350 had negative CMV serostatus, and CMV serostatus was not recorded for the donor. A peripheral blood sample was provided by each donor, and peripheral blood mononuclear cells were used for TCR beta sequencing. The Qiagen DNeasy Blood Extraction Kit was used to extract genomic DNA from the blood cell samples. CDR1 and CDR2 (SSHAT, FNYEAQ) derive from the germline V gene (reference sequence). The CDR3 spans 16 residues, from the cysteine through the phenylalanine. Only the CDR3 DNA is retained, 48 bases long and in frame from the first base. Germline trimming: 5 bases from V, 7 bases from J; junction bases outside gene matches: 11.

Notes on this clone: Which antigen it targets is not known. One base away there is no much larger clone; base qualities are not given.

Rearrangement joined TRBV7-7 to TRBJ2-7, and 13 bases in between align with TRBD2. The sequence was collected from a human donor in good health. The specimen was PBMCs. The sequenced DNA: TGTGCCAGCAGCCCTGTACTAGCGGGAGGGCCGGGGGAGCAGTACTTC. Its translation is CASSPVLAGGPGEQYF.